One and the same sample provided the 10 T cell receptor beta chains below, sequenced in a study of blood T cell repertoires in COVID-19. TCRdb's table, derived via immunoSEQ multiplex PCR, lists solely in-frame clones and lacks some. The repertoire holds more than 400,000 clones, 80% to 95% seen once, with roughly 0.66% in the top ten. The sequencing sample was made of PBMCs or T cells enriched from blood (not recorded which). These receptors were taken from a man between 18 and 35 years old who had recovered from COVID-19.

The CDR3, as DNA: TGTGCCAGCAGCTACGGACAGATCACAGATACGCAGTATTTT. Encoded protein: CASSYGQITDTQYF. The chain carries TRBV28 and TRBJ2-3, with D perhaps TRBD1 (6 bases). Germline CDR1 and CDR2: MDHEN and SYDVKM. The CDR3 runs to 14 residues. V lost 6 bases and J lost 2, with 12 bases in between.

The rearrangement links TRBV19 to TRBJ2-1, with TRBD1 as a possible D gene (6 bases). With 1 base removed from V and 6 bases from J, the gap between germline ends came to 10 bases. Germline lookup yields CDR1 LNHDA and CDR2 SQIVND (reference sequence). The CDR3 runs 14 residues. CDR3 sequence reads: CASSIVPDSNEQFF. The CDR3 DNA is TGTGCCAGTAGTATAGTTCCGGACAGCAATGAGCAGTTCTTC.

As DNA, the CDR3 is TGCGCCAGCTCGGGGGTGGGGGTTCCCTACGAGCAGTACTTC. It is translated as CASSGVGVPYEQYF. V and J are TRBV23-1 and TRBJ2-7; possible D gene TRBD2, 6 bases. TRBV23-1 is sorted into the ORF group, with uncertain function. This CDR3 contains 14 residues. The V end was cut by 8 bases, the J end by 2 bases, with 16 bases between.

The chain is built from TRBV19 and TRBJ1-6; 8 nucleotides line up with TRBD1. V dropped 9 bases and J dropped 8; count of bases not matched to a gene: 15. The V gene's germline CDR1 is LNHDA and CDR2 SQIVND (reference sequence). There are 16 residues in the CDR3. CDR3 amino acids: CASHFAYRGDYSPLHF. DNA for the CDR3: TGTGCCAGCCACTTCGCGTACAGGGGGGATTATTCACCCCTCCACTTT.

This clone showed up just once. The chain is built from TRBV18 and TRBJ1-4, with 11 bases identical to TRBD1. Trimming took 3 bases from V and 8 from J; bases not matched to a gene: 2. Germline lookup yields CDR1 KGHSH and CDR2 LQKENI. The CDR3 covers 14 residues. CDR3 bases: TGTGCCAGCTCACCGAGGGACAGGGGGGAAAAACTGTTTTTT. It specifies CASSPRDRGEKLFF.

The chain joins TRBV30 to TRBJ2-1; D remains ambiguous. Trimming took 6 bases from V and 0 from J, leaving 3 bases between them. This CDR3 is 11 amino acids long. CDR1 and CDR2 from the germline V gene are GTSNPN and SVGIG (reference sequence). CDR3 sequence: CACGSYNEQFF. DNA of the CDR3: TGTGCCTGCGGCTCCTACAATGAGCAGTTCTTC.

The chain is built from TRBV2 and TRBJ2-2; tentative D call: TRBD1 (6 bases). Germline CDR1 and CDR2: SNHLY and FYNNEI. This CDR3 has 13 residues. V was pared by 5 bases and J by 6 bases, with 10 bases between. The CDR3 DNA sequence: TGTGCCAGCAGTAACAGGGACCCCGGGGAGCTGTTTTTT. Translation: CASSNRDPGELFF.

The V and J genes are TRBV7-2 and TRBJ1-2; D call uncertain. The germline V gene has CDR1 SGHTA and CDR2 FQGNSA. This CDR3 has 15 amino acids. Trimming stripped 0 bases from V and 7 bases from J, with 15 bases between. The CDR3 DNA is TGTGCCAGCAGCTTAGCGTACGGGATAAACAGTGGCTACACCTTC. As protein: CASSLAYGINSGYTF.

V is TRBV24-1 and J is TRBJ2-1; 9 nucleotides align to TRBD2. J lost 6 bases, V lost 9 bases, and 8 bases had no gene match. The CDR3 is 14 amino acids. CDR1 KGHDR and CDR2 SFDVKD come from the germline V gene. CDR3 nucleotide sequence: TGTGCCACCGATGAAGCGGGGGGATTCAATGAGCAGTTCTTC. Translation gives CATDEAGGFNEQFF.

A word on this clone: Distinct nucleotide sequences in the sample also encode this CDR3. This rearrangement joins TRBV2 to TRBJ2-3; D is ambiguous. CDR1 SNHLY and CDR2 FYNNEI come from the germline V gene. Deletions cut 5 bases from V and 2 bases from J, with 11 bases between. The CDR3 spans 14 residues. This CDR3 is CASSSLDSTDTQYF. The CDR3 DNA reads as TGTGCCAGCAGTTCCCTCGACTCCACAGATACGCAGTATTTT.